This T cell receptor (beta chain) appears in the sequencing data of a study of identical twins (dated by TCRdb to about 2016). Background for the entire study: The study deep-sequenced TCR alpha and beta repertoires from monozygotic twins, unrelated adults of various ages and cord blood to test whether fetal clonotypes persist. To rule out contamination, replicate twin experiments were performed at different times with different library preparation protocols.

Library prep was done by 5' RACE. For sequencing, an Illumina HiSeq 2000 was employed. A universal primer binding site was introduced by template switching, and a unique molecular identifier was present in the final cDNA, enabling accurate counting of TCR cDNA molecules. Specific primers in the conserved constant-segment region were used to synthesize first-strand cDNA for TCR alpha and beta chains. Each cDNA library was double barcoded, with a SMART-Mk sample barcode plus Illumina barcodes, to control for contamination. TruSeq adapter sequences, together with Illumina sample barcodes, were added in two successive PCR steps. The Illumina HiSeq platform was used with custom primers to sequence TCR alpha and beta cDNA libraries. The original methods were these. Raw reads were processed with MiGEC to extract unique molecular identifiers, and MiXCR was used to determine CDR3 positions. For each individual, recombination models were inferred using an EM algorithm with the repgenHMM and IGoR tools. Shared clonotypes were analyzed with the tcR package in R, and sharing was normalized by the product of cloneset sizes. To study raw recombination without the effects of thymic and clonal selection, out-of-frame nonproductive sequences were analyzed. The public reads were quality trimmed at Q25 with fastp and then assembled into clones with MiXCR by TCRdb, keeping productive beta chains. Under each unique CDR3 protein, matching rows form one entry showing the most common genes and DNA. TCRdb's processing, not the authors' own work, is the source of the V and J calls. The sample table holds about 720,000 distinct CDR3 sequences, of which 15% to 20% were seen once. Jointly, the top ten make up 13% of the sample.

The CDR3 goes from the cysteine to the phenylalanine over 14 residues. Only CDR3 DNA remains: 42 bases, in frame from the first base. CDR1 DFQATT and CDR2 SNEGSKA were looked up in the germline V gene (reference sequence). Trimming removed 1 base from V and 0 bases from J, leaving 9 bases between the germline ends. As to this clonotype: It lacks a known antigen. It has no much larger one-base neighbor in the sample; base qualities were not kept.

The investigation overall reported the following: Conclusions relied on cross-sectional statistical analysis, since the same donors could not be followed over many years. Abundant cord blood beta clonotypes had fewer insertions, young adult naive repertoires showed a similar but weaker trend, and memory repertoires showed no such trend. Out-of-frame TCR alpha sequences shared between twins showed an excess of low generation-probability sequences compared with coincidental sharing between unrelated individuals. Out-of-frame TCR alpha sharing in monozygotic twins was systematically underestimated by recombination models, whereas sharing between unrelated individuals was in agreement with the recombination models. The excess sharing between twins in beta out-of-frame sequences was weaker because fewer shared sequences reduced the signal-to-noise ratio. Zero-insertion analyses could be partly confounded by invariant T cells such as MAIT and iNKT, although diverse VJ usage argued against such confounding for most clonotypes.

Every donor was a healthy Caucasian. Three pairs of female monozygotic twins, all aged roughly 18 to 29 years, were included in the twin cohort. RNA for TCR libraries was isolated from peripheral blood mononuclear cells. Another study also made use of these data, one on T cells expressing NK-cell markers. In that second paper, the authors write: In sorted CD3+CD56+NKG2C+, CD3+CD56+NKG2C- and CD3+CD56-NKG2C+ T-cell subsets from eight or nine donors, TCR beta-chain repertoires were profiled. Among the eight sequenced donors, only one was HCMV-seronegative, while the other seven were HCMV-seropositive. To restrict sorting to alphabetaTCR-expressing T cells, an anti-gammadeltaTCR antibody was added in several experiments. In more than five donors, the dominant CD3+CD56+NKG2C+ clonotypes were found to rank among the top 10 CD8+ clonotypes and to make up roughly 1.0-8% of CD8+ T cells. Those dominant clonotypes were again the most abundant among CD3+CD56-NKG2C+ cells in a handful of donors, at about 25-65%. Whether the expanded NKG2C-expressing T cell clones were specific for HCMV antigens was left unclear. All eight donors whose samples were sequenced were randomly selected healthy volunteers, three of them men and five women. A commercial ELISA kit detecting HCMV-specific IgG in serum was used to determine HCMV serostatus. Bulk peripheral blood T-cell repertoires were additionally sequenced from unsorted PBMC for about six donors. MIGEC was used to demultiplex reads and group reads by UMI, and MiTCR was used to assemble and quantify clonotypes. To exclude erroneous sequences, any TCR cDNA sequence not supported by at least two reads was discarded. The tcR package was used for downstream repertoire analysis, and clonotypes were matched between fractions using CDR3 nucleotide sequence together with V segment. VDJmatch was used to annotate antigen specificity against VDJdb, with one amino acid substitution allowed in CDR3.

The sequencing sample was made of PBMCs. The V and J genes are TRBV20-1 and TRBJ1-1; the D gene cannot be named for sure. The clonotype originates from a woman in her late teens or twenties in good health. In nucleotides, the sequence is TGCAGTGCTAGAGCTAGGAATTTGAACACTGAAGCTTTCTTT. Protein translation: CSARARNLNTEAFF.